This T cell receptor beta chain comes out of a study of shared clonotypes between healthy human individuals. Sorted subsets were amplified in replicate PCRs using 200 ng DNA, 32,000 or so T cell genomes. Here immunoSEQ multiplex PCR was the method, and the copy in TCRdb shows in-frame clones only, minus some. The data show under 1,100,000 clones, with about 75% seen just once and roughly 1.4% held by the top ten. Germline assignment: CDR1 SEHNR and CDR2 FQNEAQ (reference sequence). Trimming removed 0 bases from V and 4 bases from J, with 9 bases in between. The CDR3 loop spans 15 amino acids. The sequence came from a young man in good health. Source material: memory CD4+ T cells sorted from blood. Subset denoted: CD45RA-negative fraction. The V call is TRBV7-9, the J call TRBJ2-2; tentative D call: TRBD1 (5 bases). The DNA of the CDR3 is TGTGCCAGCAGCTTAGCCAGGGTGGGCACCGGGGAGCTGTTTTTT. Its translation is CASSLARVGTGELFF. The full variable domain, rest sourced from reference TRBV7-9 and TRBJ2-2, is DTGVSQNPRHKITKRGQNVTFRCDPISEHNRLYWYRQTLGQGPEFLTYFQNEAQLEKSRLLSDRFSAERPKGSFSTLEIQRTEQGDSAMYLCASSLARVGTGELFFGEGSRLTVL.